This TCR beta chain was sequenced during a study of OX40 agonist ivuxolimab in advanced cancers. Study as a whole: The dose of intravenous ivuxolimab that patients received every 2 weeks ranged from 0.01 to 10 mg/kg. Those treated in dose escalation had hepatocellular carcinoma, melanoma, renal cell cancer or head and neck cancer.

Profiling relied on immunoSEQ multiplex PCR, and the TCRdb table lists in-frame clones only, not all of them. The data contain tens of thousands of clones, almost 90% of them singletons. This CDR3 region has 13 residues. CDR1 and CDR2 from the germline V gene are MNHNS and SASEGT. The ends were cut back, 6 bases at V and 6 bases at J, with 11 bases in the middle. This rearrangement joins TRBV6-1 to TRBJ1-4; no reliable D call. The TCR originated in an adult with an advanced solid tumor such as melanoma, head and neck, liver or kidney cancer. Sequencing was performed on CD4+ or CD8+ T cells sorted from blood, taken in a trial of the OX40 agonist ivuxolimab. The CDR3 sequence: CASRGQTYEKLFF. As DNA, the CDR3 is TGTGCCAGCAGAGGGCAGACGTATGAAAAACTGTTTTTT.